Listed below are T cell receptor beta chains from one sample, sequenced in a study of blood T cell repertoires in COVID-19. The assay was immunoSEQ multiplex PCR, and TCRdb's table has in-frame clones only and misses some. The profile shows 200,000 to 250,000 clones, around four fifths of them singletons. What was sequenced was peripheral blood. These TCRs come from a woman aged 70-85 years with COVID-19, enrolled during active disease. Both conserved end residues are part of each CDR3. The order of the fields is clone size, J gene, V gene, D gene, CDR3 length, CDR3 DNA, CDR3 protein. D genes are given only for firm matches. Rows give clone size only sometimes, using once, few, many, or a class for an expanded clone.

>few|TRBJ2-4|TRBV9|TRBD2|16
TGTGCCAGCAGCCCCGGGCTAGCGGACGCCGGGGGAATTCAGTACTTC
CASSPGLADAGGIQYF
>NA|TRBJ1-3|TRBV9|NA|13
TGTGCCAGCAGCGTTGCCTCGGAGGACACCATATATTTT
CASSVASEDTIYF
>NA|TRBJ1-6|TRBV7-9|NA|15
TGTGCCAGCAGCTTAGCGAACGCCCCGGGTTCACCCCTCCACTTT
CASSLANAPGSPLHF
>NA|TRBJ2-1|TRBV5-6|TRBD2|16
TGTGCCAGCAGCTTGGCGACTAGCGGGAGACTTAATGAGCAGTTCTTC
CASSLATSGRLNEQFF
>NA|TRBJ1-2|TRBV2|NA|12
TGTGCCGGGAGAACTGAAGTTGGTGGCTACACCTTC
CAGRTEVGGYTF
>NA|TRBJ2-3|TRBV18|TRBD2|16
TGTGCCAGCTCACAGTCTACGGGAGGCCGTGTAGGAACGCAGTATTTT
CASSQSTGGRVGTQYF
>NA|TRBJ2-5|TRBV5-4|TRBD2|14
TGTGCCAGCAACCAAATGGGCGGGAGAGAGACCCAGTACTTC
CASNQMGGRETQYF
>NA|TRBJ1-2|TRBV28|TRBD1|15
TGTGCCAGCAGTCATATGGACAGGGTGGACTATGGCTACACCTTC
CASSHMDRVDYGYTF
>NA|TRBJ2-7|TRBV28|TRBD2|15
TGTGCCAGCAGTTTACCAACTAGCGGGAGGTACGAGCAGTACTTC
CASSLPTSGRYEQYF
>NA|TRBJ1-6|TRBV6-5|NA|12
TGTGCCAGCACAGGGCCCAATTCACCCCTCCACTTT
CASTGPNSPLHF
>NA|TRBJ1-2|TRBV5-6|NA|14
TGTGCCAGCAGCTTGGGAGGGAACAACTATGGCTACACCTTC
CASSLGGNNYGYTF
>few|TRBJ2-7|TRBV28|TRBD1|17
TGTGCCAGCAGTTCATCTCGAACGGGACAGGGGGCTCGGGAGCAGTACTTC
CASSSSRTGQGAREQYF
>NA|TRBJ1-4|TRBV5-1|NA|15
TGCGCCAGCAGCTTGACCCCCGGGCAGGGTGAAAAACTGTTTTTT
CASSLTPGQGEKLFF
>NA|TRBJ2-3|TRBV24-1|TRBD2|14
TGTGCCACCAGTGATGGGGCGGGAGTAGGTACGCAGTATTTT
CATSDGAGVGTQYF
>NA|TRBJ2-6|TRBV6-2/TRBV6-3|TRBD1|16
TGTGCCAGCAGTCGACAGGGCAAGGCTGGGGCCAACGTCCTGACTTTC
CASSRQGKAGANVLTF
>once|TRBJ1-2|TRBV10-3|NA|15
TGTGCCATCAGTGTCATGGTGGGCTCTAACTATGGCTACACCTTC
CAISVMVGSNYGYTF
>few|TRBJ2-3|TRBV3-1/TRBV3-2|TRBD1|15
TGTGCCAGCAGCCAACCCGGACAGGGCACAGATACGCAGTATTTT
CASSQPGQGTDTQYF
>NA|TRBJ1-2|TRBV7-9|NA|12
TGTGCCAGCAGTTTTACTAACTATGGCTACACCTTC
CASSFTNYGYTF
>NA|TRBJ2-3|TRBV19|TRBD2|15
TGTGCCAGTAGCCGGGGGAGCGGGAGAACAGATACGCAGTATTTT
CASSRGSGRTDTQYF
>NA|TRBJ2-1|TRBV5-4|NA|14
TGTGCCAGCAGCTTGGATCTGAGGGCAAATGAGCAGTTCTTC
CASSLDLRANEQFF
>NA|TRBJ1-2|TRBV7-3|TRBD1|14
TGTGCCAGCAGCCCCCAGGGGGTATTAGATGGCTACACCTTC
CASSPQGVLDGYTF
>NA|TRBJ2-5|TRBV18|NA|14
TGTGCCAGCTCACCCGGGATGCCGGGGGAGACCCAGTACTTC
CASSPGMPGETQYF
>NA|TRBJ1-1|TRBV20-1|NA|11
TGCAGTGCTCATAGGTCTAGTGAAGCTTTCTTT
CSAHRSSEAFF
>NA|TRBJ2-7|TRBV30|NA|13
TGTGCCTGGAGTAAGGAGGCGGGAAACGAGCAGTACTTC
CAWSKEAGNEQYF
>NA|TRBJ1-3|TRBV4-2|TRBD1|17
TGTGCCAGCAGCCAAGGAAGGACAGGGGGCACTGGAAACACCATATATTTT
CASSQGRTGGTGNTIYF
>NA|TRBJ2-7|TRBV7-2|TRBD1|14
TGTGCCAGCACTTTATACCGGGACAGGGGGGCGCAGTACTTC
CASTLYRDRGAQYF
>few|TRBJ2-1|TRBV7-9|NA|15
TGTGCCAGCAGCAAAGGGGGAGGGTCCTACAATGAGCAGTTCTTC
CASSKGGGSYNEQFF
>NA|TRBJ2-1|TRBV6-2/TRBV6-3|TRBD2|15
TGTGCCAGCAGTCTCCTAGCGGGGGCCTACAATGAGCAGTTCTTC
CASSLLAGAYNEQFF
>NA|TRBJ2-5|TRBV18|NA|14
TGTGCCAGCTCACTAGGACAGGCGGGATTGATCCAGTACTTC
CASSLGQAGLIQYF
>NA|TRBJ2-3|TRBV11-2|TRBD2|15
TGTGCCAGCAGCCTGACTAGCGGGAGTTCAGATACGCAGTATTTT
CASSLTSGSSDTQYF
>NA|TRBJ2-1|TRBV29-1|TRBD2|15
TGCAGCGTTGAATCTGGAGCGGGAACATACAATGAGCAGTTCTTC
CSVESGAGTYNEQFF
>NA|TRBJ1-5|TRBV18|NA|13
TGTGCCAGCTCACCGGCTTTTGTGCAGCCCCAGCATTTT
CASSPAFVQPQHF
>NA|TRBJ2-2|TRBV2|NA|15
TGTGCCAGCAGTGTGTTCGCGGGGAACACCGGGGAGCTGTTTTTT
CASSVFAGNTGELFF
>NA|TRBJ2-1|TRBV4-3|TRBD1|15
TGCGCCAGCAGCCGAGACAGGGACTCCTACAATGAGCAGTTCTTC
CASSRDRDSYNEQFF
>NA|TRBJ1-2|TRBV9|TRBD1|12
TGTGCCAGCTCCGGGACAGGCGTTAGGCACACCTTC
CASSGTGVRHTF
>once|TRBJ2-3|TRBV28|NA|14
TGTGCCAGCAGCTCTCCGGAGTTCACAGATACGCAGTATTTT
CASSSPEFTDTQYF
>NA|TRBJ2-6|TRBV7-9|TRBD2|18
TGTGCCAGCAGCTCCCGGACTAGCGGGAGCACTGGGGCCAACGTCCTGACTTTC
CASSSRTSGSTGANVLTF
>NA|TRBJ1-3|TRBV19|NA|15
TGTGCCAGTAGTACCCTCCGCGGGGGCGGGAACACCATATATTTT
CASSTLRGGGNTIYF
>NA|TRBJ2-1|TRBV11-2|NA|15
TGTGCCAGCAGCTTAGAAGAGGGTTGGGTTGTTGAGCAGTTCTTC
CASSLEEGWVVEQFF
>once|TRBJ2-3|TRBV5-1|TRBD2|15
TGCGCCAGCACCCCGGCGACTAGCGGCACAGATACGCAGTATTTT
CASTPATSGTDTQYF